The 27 T cell receptor beta chains given below trace back to one sample, sequenced in a study of shared clonotypes between healthy human individuals (TCRdb year 2020). The library was built by means of the immunoSEQ multiplex PCR assay. TCRdb's version of the immuneACCESS table is confined to in-frame rearrangements and falls short of the full clone set. An unresolved V gene accounts for under half of the shortfall where checked; the remainder is of unknown origin. Here the sample has some 2 million clones; about 95% occur a single time. 0.9% to 1.4% of the sample rests with the top ten. For the CD8 naive samples, CD45RO-negative cells were positively selected for CCR7, yielding a CD45RA+CCR7+ population from which TemRA cells were excluded. The sample was naive CD8+ T cells sorted from blood. The cell subset or site label of this sample denotes: CD45RA+CCR7+. All receptors derive from a man aged 18 to 35 in good health.

The chain links TRBV28 to TRBJ2-7; tentative D call: TRBD1 (5 bases). This CDR3 comprises 16 residues. V was clipped by 2 bases and J by 5 bases, with 19 bases between them. The germline gives CDR1 MDHEN, CDR2 SYDVKM. CDR3 coding DNA: TGTGCCAGCAGTTTAATTTCTTATGGCTCAGGGAACGAGCAGTACTTC. Its translation is CASSLISYGSGNEQYF.

CDR3 sequence reads: CASSPLSGFEQYF. CDR3 bases: TGTGCCAGCAGCCCCCTGTCGGGATTCGAGCAGTACTTC. This sequence joins TRBV5-6 and TRBJ2-7, with D possibly being TRBD2 (5 bases). The CDR3 has 13 amino acids. V lost 4 bases and J lost 6, with 14 bases in between. Germline V gene lookup returns CDR1 SGHDT and CDR2 YYEEEE.

This chain links TRBV7-3 with TRBJ1-2, with TRBD1 identical over 7 bases. This CDR3 has 15 amino acids. Per germline, CDR1 SGHTA and CDR2 FQGTGA. V was clipped by 5 bases and J by 6 bases; unmatched bases: 12. The CDR3 reads CASSPRGQGRNGYTF. In DNA, the CDR3 is TGTGCCAGCAGCCCAAGGGGGCAGGGGCGGAATGGCTACACCTTC.

The rearrangement joins TRBV29-1 to TRBJ2-7; D may match TRBD1 or TRBD2 (5 bases each). CDR3 length: 12 residues. Per germline, CDR1 SQVTM and CDR2 ANQGSEA. V lost 7 bases and J 2 bases, leaving 12 bases between the germline ends. CDR3 protein: CSGGPSPYEQYF. The CDR3 DNA reads TGCAGCGGGGGACCCTCCCCCTACGAGCAGTACTTC.

As for this clone: A much larger clonotype is one base distant, so this may be a read error. This same CDR3 is encoded by further DNA sequences in the sample. The V and J genes are TRBV7-2 and TRBJ1-1, with no clear D. CDR1 and CDR2 (germline): SGHTA, FQGNSA. V was shortened by 1 base and J by 1 base, with 4 bases between the two germline ends. This CDR3 comprises 13 residues. The CDR3, as DNA: TGTGCCAGCAGCTTAGGGCGGAACACTGAAGCTTTCTTT. It yields the protein CASSLGRNTEAFF.

The rearrangement uses TRBV5-6 and TRBJ1-2; 9 positions match TRBD1. CDR3 length equals 16 residues. Germline assignment: CDR1 SGHDT and CDR2 YYEEEE. V lost 2 bases, J lost 4 bases, and 9 bases stayed unmatched. The CDR3 loop reads CASSLGTGNNFYGYTF. In nucleotides, the CDR3 is TGTGCCAGCAGCTTAGGGACAGGGAATAATTTCTATGGCTACACCTTC.

The table lists this clone with a few counts. In the same sample, other DNA sequences code for this CDR3. The V gene is TRBV7-9, the J gene TRBJ1-1; D not certain. Between the trimmed V and J ends, which lost 5 bases and 3 bases, there was a span of 7 bases. This CDR3 is built from 12 residues. The V gene's germline CDR1 is SEHNR and CDR2 FQNEAQ (reference sequence). DNA of the CDR3: TGTGCCAGCAGCCAAGGGTACACTGAAGCTTTCTTT. Translation: CASSQGYTEAFF.

The chain recombines TRBV5-6 with TRBJ2-6; D not certain. Germline CDR1 reads SGHDT; CDR2 reads YYEEEE. The CDR3 runs to 12 residues. V was trimmed by 3 bases and J by 12 bases, leaving 10 bases between them. CDR3 protein: CASSSLPLVLTF. The CDR3 DNA reads as TGTGCCAGCAGCTCCCTGCCCCTCGTCCTGACTTTC.

The genes are TRBV10-1 and TRBJ2-7; D is unclear. This CDR3 region has 14 residues. Trimming removed 5 bases at V and 2 bases at J, with 13 bases between. Germline V gene data show CDR1 as WNHNN and CDR2 as SYGVQD (reference sequence). As DNA, the CDR3 is TGCGCCAGCAGTCCCGACGAATCGGCCTACGAGCAGTACTTC. It is translated as CASSPDESAYEQYF.

J is TRBJ2-5 and V is TRBV5-1; no reliable D call. The CDR3 has 13 amino acids. In germline, CDR1 is SGHRS, CDR2 YFSETQ. The V gene lost 6 bases and the J gene lost 0 bases, with 9 bases spanning the gap. CDR3 sequence reads: CASTPLDQETQYF. The CDR3 DNA sequence: TGCGCCAGCACCCCCCTGGACCAAGAGACCCAGTACTTC.

The chain couples TRBV12-5 to TRBJ2-1, with a possible D match to TRBD1 (6 bases). The CDR3 consists of 15 residues. The germline V and J ends were trimmed by 3 bases and 4 bases, with 13 bases remaining between them. Germline V gene sequence: CDR1 LGHNT, CDR2 FRNRAP. The CDR3 loop is CASGLSGAFYNEQFF. In DNA, the CDR3 is TGTGCTAGTGGTTTATCAGGGGCCTTTTACAATGAGCAGTTCTTC.

J is TRBJ2-5 and V is TRBV29-1, with TRBD1 as a possible D gene (7 bases). Germline values: CDR1 SQVTM, CDR2 ANQGSEA. V lost 6 bases and J 3 bases, leaving 26 bases between the germline ends. The CDR3 covers 17 residues. CDR3 protein: CSVELQGWRDAKETQYF. In DNA, the CDR3 is TGCAGCGTGGAACTACAGGGGTGGCGGGACGCCAAAGAGACCCAGTACTTC. The full variable domain, its missing parts supplied by reference TRBV29-1 and TRBJ2-5, is SAVISQKPSRDICQRGTSLTIQCQVDSQVTMMFWYRQQPGQSLTLIATANQGSEATYESGFVIDKFPISRPNLTFSTLTVSNMSPEDSSIYLCSVELQGWRDAKETQYFGPGTRLLVL.

In its sample, this clone was seen a few times. This chain connects TRBV6-1 to TRBJ1-5, with 9 bases identical to TRBD1. V lost 1 base and J lost 6; bases outside the gene matches: 7. The CDR3 sequence is 16 residues long. Germline V gives CDR1 MNHNS, CDR2 SASEGT. DNA for the CDR3: TGTGCCAGCAGTGAAGTGGGGACAGGGATATTTCAGCCCCAGCATTTT. Encoded protein: CASSEVGTGIFQPQHF.

This clone appeared a single time. The chain is built from TRBV29-1 and TRBJ2-7, with 7 bases lining up with TRBD1. Trimming at V came to 1 base and at J to 2 bases, leaving 5 bases not matched to a gene. The CDR3 extends over 14 amino acids. Germline V lookup: CDR1 SQVTM, CDR2 ANQGSEA. The CDR3 coding sequence is TGCAGCGTTGAAGTCGACAGGGCCCCCTACGAGCAGTACTTC. It codes for CSVEVDRAPYEQYF.

The rearrangement uses TRBV27 and TRBJ2-1; D might be TRBD1 (6 bases). CDR3 length: 16 residues. Germline V gene data show CDR1 as MNHEY and CDR2 as SMNVEV (reference sequence). V lost 5 bases and J lost 0, with 14 bases in between. The CDR3 reads CASSVQGIGSYNEQFF. The CDR3 bases are TGTGCCAGCAGTGTACAGGGTATAGGCTCCTACAATGAGCAGTTCTTC.

A remark on this clone: The sample contains more than one DNA sequence encoding this CDR3. The chain is built from TRBV5-6 and TRBJ2-7; perhaps TRBD2 as D (5 bases). The CDR3 has 13 residues. Germline loops: CDR1 SGHDT, CDR2 YYEEEE. The V end was cut by 2 bases, the J end by 1 base, with 7 bases between. The CDR3 loop is CASSFGDSYEQYF. In DNA form, the CDR3 reads TGTGCCAGCAGCTTCGGGGATTCCTACGAGCAGTACTTC. The complete variable domain, with remaining parts taken from reference TRBV5-6 and TRBJ2-7, reads DAGVTQSPTHLIKTRGQQVTLRCSPKSGHDTVSWYQQALGQGPQFIFQYYEEEERQRGNFPDRFSGHQFPNYSSELNVNALLLGDSALYLCASSFGDSYEQYFGPGTRLTVT.

Points on this clone: The sample has other DNA sequences that encode this CDR3 too. The chain joins TRBV5-1 to TRBJ2-7; tentative D call: TRBD1 (5 bases). V lost 2 bases to trimming and J lost 2 bases, with 11 bases between them. The CDR3 runs 14 residues. The germline CDR1 and CDR2 sequences are SGHRS and YFSETQ. The CDR3 DNA sequence: TGCGCCAGCAGCTTAACAGGAGTCCCCTACGAGCAGTACTTC. This encodes CASSLTGVPYEQYF.

The chain combines TRBV9 with TRBJ1-5, with a weak D call TRBD1 (6 bases). CDR1 and CDR2 (germline): SGDLS, YYNGEE. V lost 7 bases, J lost 1 base, and 24 bases lay in between. There are 18 residues in the CDR3. The CDR3 reads CASSNKVTGARSNQPQHF. As DNA, the CDR3 is TGTGCCAGCTCAAATAAAGTGACGGGGGCCCGAAGCAATCAGCCCCAGCATTTT. The full variable domain, with the rest looked up from reference TRBV9 and TRBJ1-5, is DSGVTQTPKHLITATGQRVTLRCSPRSGDLSVYWYQQSLDQGLQFLIQYYNGEERAKGNILERFSAQQFPDLHSELNLSSLELGDSALYFCASSNKVTGARSNQPQHFGDGTRLSIL.

The chain recombines TRBV7-9 with TRBJ2-1, with a tentative D call TRBD1 (6 bases). Germline V gene lookup returns CDR1 SEHNR and CDR2 FQNEAQ (reference sequence). This CDR3 has 15 residues. V lost 5 bases to trimming and J lost 4 bases, with 15 bases between them. The CDR3 protein is CASSHRVYTYNEQFF. For the CDR3, the DNA is TGTGCCAGCAGCCACAGGGTCTACACGTACAATGAGCAGTTCTTC.

V gene TRBV30 combines with J gene TRBJ2-2; D is perhaps TRBD2 (6 bases). CDR3 length: 14 residues. The V end lost 3 bases, the J end lost 0 bases, and 8 bases lay between the germline ends. The germline gives CDR1 GTSNPN, CDR2 SVGIG (reference sequence). The CDR3 loop reads CAWRGLPNTGELFF. The CDR3 region has the DNA TGTGCCTGGAGGGGACTCCCGAACACCGGGGAGCTGTTTTTT.

The chain uses TRBV4-1 and TRBJ2-3, with 8 bases fitting TRBD2. Germline trimming cut 0 bases from V and 0 bases from J; bases unmatched to any gene: 2. Germline CDR1 MGHRA, CDR2 YSYEKL. The CDR3 length is 16 residues. CDR3 sequence (DNA): TGCGCCAGCAGCCAAGAAGGCGGGGGGAGCACAGATACGCAGTATTTT. Protein: CASSQEGGGSTDTQYF.

The rearrangement links TRBV2 to TRBJ2-7; D may be TRBD2 (6 bases). Trimming took 7 bases from V and 2 from J, leaving 15 bases between them. The germline CDR1 and CDR2 sequences are SNHLY and FYNNEI. The CDR3 covers 14 residues. This CDR3 is CASIGRDRAYEQYF. CDR3 coding DNA: TGTGCCAGCATTGGGCGGGACCGTGCCTACGAGCAGTACTTC. Based on the CDR3 plus reference TRBV2 and TRBJ2-7, the full variable domain is EPEVTQTPSHQVTQMGQEVILRCVPISNHLYFYWYRQILGQKVEFLVSFYNNEISEKSEIFDDQFSVERPDGSNFTLKIRSTKLEDSAMYFCASIGRDRAYEQYFGPGTRLTVT.

This sequence joins TRBV5-6 and TRBJ2-7; the D gene is possibly TRBD2 (6 bases). V was pared by 4 bases and J by 0 bases, with 11 bases between. Germline CDR1 SGHDT, CDR2 YYEEEE. This CDR3 region has 14 residues. CDR3 in DNA: TGTGCCAGCAGCCCCCAGGACTACTCCTACGAGCAGTACTTC. Translation gives CASSPQDYSYEQYF.

This chain uses TRBV2 with TRBJ1-1; unclear D gene. The V gene lost 10 bases and the J gene lost 1 base, with 7 bases spanning the gap. CDR3 length: 11 residues. CDR1 and CDR2 from the germline V gene are SNHLY and FYNNEI. The CDR3 loop reads CATGSNTEAFF. The DNA for the CDR3 is TGTGCCACAGGCTCGAACACTGAAGCTTTCTTT.

Of note for this clone: The sample contains more than one DNA sequence encoding this CDR3. This chain connects TRBV4-1 to TRBJ1-1; the D is unclear. V lost 0 bases to trimming and J lost 4 bases, with 3 bases between them. CDR3 length: 12 amino acids. CDR1 is MGHRA and CDR2 is YSYEKL in the germline V gene. The CDR3 coding sequence is TGCGCCAGCAGCCAAGACGGCACTGAAGCTTTCTTT. It encodes CASSQDGTEAFF.

With regard to this clone: Other DNA sequences in this specimen translate into the identical CDR3. The rearrangement links TRBV11-2 to TRBJ1-2, with 7 positions matching TRBD1. Germline CDR1 and CDR2: SGHAT and FQNNGV. The CDR3 sequence is 14 residues long. V lost 5 bases, J lost 0 bases, and 3 bases stayed unmatched. The CDR3 protein is CASSLGGPNYGYTF. As DNA, the CDR3 is TGTGCCAGCAGCCTAGGGGGCCCTAACTATGGCTACACCTTC.

V gene TRBV7-9 combines with J gene TRBJ2-4; 11 bases map to TRBD2. The CDR3 runs to 16 residues. Germline CDR1 reads SEHNR; CDR2 reads FQNEAQ (reference sequence). The trim removed 5 bases at V and 5 bases at J, leaving 8 bases unmatched. CDR3: CASSETSGESENIQYF. CDR3 bases: TGTGCCAGCAGCGAGACTAGCGGGGAGTCAGAAAACATTCAGTACTTC.